A single sample gave rise to the 24 T cell receptor beta chains below, sequenced in a study of CD8 T cells in ankylosing spondylitis. One entry per CDR3 protein, called by TCRdb with MiXCR from the 5' RACE reads. The sample consists of fewer than 50,000 distinct CDR3 sequences, approximately 10% of them appearing once. The sequencing input was blood, either unsorted or a sorted T cell fraction (not recorded which). Receptor source: a male donor with ankylosing spondylitis or in good health (not recorded which).

This clonotype was seen many times. The chain is built from TRBV20-1 and TRBJ1-1; D uncertain. CDR1 is DFQATT and CDR2 is SNEGSKA in the germline V gene (reference sequence). V lost 3 bases and J lost 5, with 13 bases in between. The CDR3 covers 13 residues. The CDR3 DNA follows: TGCAGTGCTAGCCCCCCGGGATCGACTGAAGCTTTCTTT. It specifies CSASPPGSTEAFF.

This CDR3 reads CSVEGAGGDTQYF. The CDR3 nucleotides are TGCAGCGTTGAAGGGGCGGGGGGGGATACGCAGTATTTT. V is TRBV29-1 and J is TRBJ2-3; 9 bases fit TRBD2. Germline CDR1 reads SQVTM; CDR2 reads ANQGSEA. V lost 1 base, J lost 6 bases, and 2 bases stayed unmatched. The CDR3 loop spans 13 amino acids.

The genes are TRBV28 and TRBJ2-3, with D tentatively TRBD1 (5 bases). Trimming removed 7 bases at V and 0 bases at J, with 11 bases between. Germline CDR1 is MDHEN and CDR2 is SYDVKM. This CDR3 spans 14 amino acids. CDR3 coding DNA: TGTGCCAGCATGTCAGGGATTAGCACAGATACGCAGTATTTT. Amino acid sequence: CASMSGISTDTQYF.

This clonotype has at least ten counts. This sequence joins TRBV20-1 and TRBJ2-7, with 8 positions matching TRBD1. The length of the CDR3 is 14 residues. The trim removed 3 bases at V and 3 bases at J, leaving 7 bases unmatched. Germline V gene sequence: CDR1 DFQATT, CDR2 SNEGSKA (reference sequence). The CDR3 here is CSARHPGTGYEQYF. In DNA form, the CDR3 reads TGCAGTGCTAGGCATCCCGGGACAGGCTACGAGCAGTACTTC.

This clonotype showed up just a few times. The gene calls are TRBV5-6 and TRBJ1-2; D perhaps matches TRBD1 (5 bases). Germline V lookup: CDR1 SGHDT, CDR2 YYEEEE. The CDR3 spans 14 residues. V dropped 4 bases and J dropped 4 bases, with 14 bases sitting between them. CDR3 loop: CASSRQGRGYGYTF. The CDR3 DNA reads TGTGCCAGCAGCCGGCAGGGTCGCGGCTATGGCTACACCTTC.

The rearrangement uses TRBV10-3 and TRBJ2-7; 11 positions agree with TRBD2. Trimming cost V 3 bases and J 3 bases; bases outside gene matches: 1. This CDR3 has 14 amino acids. Germline loops: CDR1 ENHRY, CDR2 SYGVKD. CDR3 protein: CAISDLAGGYEQYF. The CDR3 nucleotides are TGTGCCATCAGTGATCTAGCGGGGGGCTACGAGCAGTACTTC.

The gene calls are TRBV7-8 and TRBJ1-4, with D unresolved. Germline V lookup: CDR1 SGHVS, CDR2 FQNEAQ. Trimming pared 2 bases from V and 7 bases from J, leaving 11 bases between. The CDR3 spans 14 residues. The CDR3 reads CASSLLSVSEKLFF. The CDR3 DNA follows: TGTGCCAGCAGCTTATTATCAGTTTCTGAAAAACTGTTTTTT.

This clonotype has ten or more counts. This chain links TRBV6-1 with TRBJ2-7; maybe TRBD1 (5 bases). Germline V gene sequence: CDR1 MNHNS, CDR2 SASEGT. The CDR3 length is 16 residues. Trimming removed 2 bases at V and 5 bases at J, with 19 bases between. This CDR3 is CASSERVGRPTDEQYF. CDR3 sequence (DNA): TGTGCCAGCAGTGAACGTGTGGGGCGCCCTACGGACGAGCAGTACTTC.

This clonotype was seen a few times. The chain employs TRBV2 and TRBJ2-2; no reliable D call. Trimming cost V 2 bases and J 4 bases, with 14 bases left between them. The germline CDR1 and CDR2 sequences are SNHLY and FYNNEI. The CDR3 covers 16 residues. The CDR3 coding sequence is TGTGCCAGCAGTGAATGGCAGATTTCGGGCACCGGGGAGCTGTTTTTT. Its protein product is CASSEWQISGTGELFF.

This clonotype was found many times. J is TRBJ2-5 and V is TRBV29-1, with a possible D match to TRBD2 (5 bases). Germline CDR1 SQVTM, CDR2 ANQGSEA. Trimming took off 5 bases at V and 0 bases at J, with 7 bases between the two ends. This CDR3 contains 12 residues. The CDR3 bases are TGCAGCGTTCGACTATACCAAGAGACCCAGTACTTC. Protein product: CSVRLYQETQYF.

This clonotype came up many times. The genes are TRBV5-5 and TRBJ2-2; TRBD2 agrees at 11 bases. Germline CDR1 and CDR2: SGHKS and YYEKEE (reference sequence). The CDR3 length is 17 residues. J was trimmed by 4 bases and V by 2 bases; bases with no gene match: 7. CDR3 protein: CASSFPSGGQSTGELFF. Written as DNA, the CDR3 is TGTGCCAGCAGCTTCCCTAGCGGGGGGCAGAGCACCGGGGAGCTGTTTTTT.

The CDR3 region is CASSLDVRDETQYF. CDR3 DNA: TGTGCCAGCAGCTTAGATGTCAGGGATGAGACCCAGTACTTC. The chain uses TRBV11-2 and TRBJ2-5; D might be TRBD1 (5 bases). Germline CDR1 is SGHAT and CDR2 is FQNNGV. The CDR3 has 14 amino acids. V shed 0 bases and J shed 5 bases, with 10 bases lying between them.

The gene calls are TRBV4-2 and TRBJ2-5; 8 nucleotides match TRBD2. V gave up 4 bases and J gave up 4 bases; unmatched junction bases: 8. From germline, CDR1 is LGHNA and CDR2 YNFKEQ. The CDR3 sequence is 15 residues long. CDR3 sequence (DNA): TGTGCCAGCAGCCCCGGGCAGCGGGGGATAGAGACCCAGTACTTC. It encodes CASSPGQRGIETQYF.

This clonotype was recorded many times. The rearrangement uses TRBV4-1 and TRBJ1-4; TRBD1 is a possible D gene (6 bases). Germline loops: CDR1 MGHRA, CDR2 YSYEKL. Trimming pared 4 bases from V and 5 bases from J, leaving 14 bases between. The CDR3 is 15 amino acids. The CDR3 region is CASSPGWGRNEKLFF. Here the CDR3 DNA reads TGCGCCAGCAGCCCCGGCTGGGGGCGAAATGAAAAACTGTTTTTT.

This clonotype was counted at least ten times. This sequence joins TRBV12-3 or TRBV12-4 and TRBJ1-4; D is ambiguous. Trimming pared 7 bases from V and 8 bases from J, leaving 14 bases between. CDR3 length: 13 residues. The CDR3 region has the DNA TGTGCCAGCAATATAAGGATAGGCGAAAAACTGTTTTTT. Translated, it gives CASNIRIGEKLFF.

In this sample, this clonotype turned up many times. J is TRBJ2-3 and V is TRBV5-1; 9 bases map to TRBD1. The V and J ends lost 5 bases and 4 bases, in that order; junction bases with no gene match: 8. Germline V gene data show CDR1 as SGHRS and CDR2 as YFSETQ. This CDR3 is 15 amino acids long. This chain's CDR3 is CASRRTGDWADTQYF. For the CDR3, the DNA is TGCGCCAGCAGAAGGACAGGGGATTGGGCAGATACGCAGTATTTT.

V is TRBV11-2 and J is TRBJ2-3; no definite D call. The length of the CDR3 is 17 residues. Trimming removed 5 bases from V and 6 bases from J, with 24 bases in between. From germline, CDR1 is SGHAT and CDR2 FQNNGV. The CDR3 DNA sequence: TGTGCCAGCAGCCCTTGGCCTAAGGGCTCCAGGCACGATACGCAGTATTTT. Translating gives CASSPWPKGSRHDTQYF.

This clonotype showed up many times. The chain is built from TRBV7-2 and TRBJ2-2, with TRBD1 matching 8 bases. From germline, CDR1 is SGHTA and CDR2 FQGNSA. The CDR3 covers 14 residues. J gave up 12 bases and V 1 base, and 7 bases lay outside the gene matches. For the CDR3, the DNA is TGTGCCAGCAGCTTAGAACAGGGGGTGAGGAAGCTGTTTTTT. Encoded protein: CASSLEQGVRKLFF.

This clonotype was picked up a small number of times. The chain uses TRBV11-3 and TRBJ2-1, with D perhaps matching TRBD1 (5 bases). The CDR3 spans 14 residues. The germline V gene has CDR1 SGHNT and CDR2 YENEEA. Trimming took off 5 bases at V and 7 bases at J, with 15 bases between the two ends. CDR3 region: CASSRTGNRNEQFF. In DNA form, the CDR3 reads TGTGCCAGCAGCCGTACAGGAAATAGGAATGAGCAGTTCTTC. Together with reference TRBV11-3 and TRBJ2-1, the CDR3 gives the full variable domain: EAGVVQSPRYKIIEKKQPVAFWCNPISGHNTLYWYLQNLGQGPELLIRYENEEAVDDSQLPKDRFSAERLKGVDSTLKIQPAELGDSAVYLCASSRTGNRNEQFFGPGTRLTVL.

This clonotype showed up many times. The chain uses TRBV7-7 and TRBJ2-5; no clear D gene. CDR3 length: 13 residues. Germline lookup yields CDR1 SSHAT and CDR2 FNYEAQ (reference sequence). Trimming cost V 1 base and J 5 bases, with 8 bases left between them. The CDR3 sequence: CASSLDIRETQYF. CDR3 coding DNA: TGTGCCAGCAGCTTAGATATTCGGGAGACCCAGTACTTC.

In its sample, this clonotype was seen many times. The chain links TRBV9 to TRBJ2-1; D not certain. Germline V gives CDR1 SGDLS, CDR2 YYNGEE. The CDR3 loop spans 13 amino acids. V dropped 0 bases and J dropped 9 bases, with 10 bases sitting between them. The CDR3 DNA reads TGTGCCAGCAGCGTAGCCTCCGGTGGTGAGCAGTTCTTC. Translation: CASSVASGGEQFF.

On this clonotype: A much larger clone differs by one base, so this may be a read error. V usage is TRBV14 and J usage is TRBJ2-7; D is ambiguous. From germline, CDR1 is SGHDN and CDR2 FVKESK. This CDR3 comprises 15 residues. The CDR3 spells CVSSQGRGSPYEQYF. The CDR3 DNA sequence: TGTGTCAGCAGCCAAGGACGAGGTTCCCCCTACGAGCAGTACTTC.

This CDR3 is CASSRTPGTEGEQYF. The CDR3 DNA sequence: TGCGCCAGCAGCAGGACTCCCGGGACAGAAGGCGAGCAGTACTTC. The chain combines TRBV5-1 with TRBJ2-7, with 7 bases fitting TRBD1. Per the germline V gene, CDR1 is SGHRS and CDR2 is YFSETQ. The J segment lost 6 bases and the V segment lost 4 bases, leaving 13 bases of the junction unmatched. The CDR3 length is 15 residues.

Many counts were recorded for this clonotype. The chain is built from TRBV20-1 and TRBJ2-1, with 9 bases fitting TRBD2. Germline V gene sequence: CDR1 DFQATT, CDR2 SNEGSKA (reference sequence). V shed 0 bases and J 9 bases; nucleotides not matched to a gene: 9. The CDR3 sequence is 15 residues long. The CDR3 sequence: CSARDQLAGLSEQFF. CDR3 DNA sequence: TGCAGTGCTAGAGATCAGCTAGCGGGGCTTAGTGAGCAGTTCTTC.